These 6 T cell receptor beta chains share one sample of origin, sequenced in a study of OX40 agonist ivuxolimab in advanced cancers. TCRdb keeps only in-frame clones here, not all; method: immunoSEQ multiplex PCR. The top ten clones hold 3.5% to 4% of a sample with roughly 100,000 clones, roughly 84% of them seen once. Material: CD4+ or CD8+ T cells sorted from blood, obtained in a trial of the OX40 agonist ivuxolimab. These receptors all stem from an adult with an advanced solid tumor such as melanoma, head and neck, liver or kidney cancer.

V gene TRBV19 combines with J gene TRBJ2-1; TRBD2 agrees at 7 bases. The germline CDR1 and CDR2 sequences are LNHDA and SQIVND (reference sequence). The V and J ends lost 4 bases and 4 bases, in that order; junction bases with no gene match: 10. This CDR3 has 16 amino acids. The CDR3 sequence: CASSTGLVGSYNEQFF. In DNA, the CDR3 is TGTGCCAGTAGTACTGGACTAGTGGGCTCATACAATGAGCAGTTCTTC.

This chain connects TRBV28 to TRBJ1-6, with D perhaps TRBD1 (6 bases). V was pared by 6 bases and J by 6 bases, with 18 bases between. The CDR3 runs 16 residues. The germline CDR1 and CDR2 sequences are MDHEN and SYDVKM. The CDR3 sequence: CASSLLDRGPNSPLHF. The CDR3 DNA sequence: TGTGCCAGCAGCCTACTCGACCGGGGGCCTAATTCACCCCTCCACTTT.

The rearrangement uses TRBV4-1 and TRBJ2-7; 11 bases fit TRBD2. The junction had 8 bases not matched to a gene; V was cut back by 2 bases and J by 2 bases. Germline V gives CDR1 MGHRA, CDR2 YSYEKL. The CDR3 loop spans 17 amino acids. CDR3 loop: CASSQSTPGLAAYEQYF. Written as DNA, the CDR3 is TGCGCCAGCAGCCAATCGACTCCGGGACTAGCGGCCTACGAGCAGTACTTC.

This chain joins TRBV28 and TRBJ2-5; no clear D gene. Germline CDR1 is MDHEN and CDR2 is SYDVKM. This CDR3 has 13 residues. Trimming took 5 bases from V and 3 from J, leaving 10 bases between them. The CDR3 sequence: CASSDWLEETQYF. For the CDR3, the DNA is TGTGCCAGCAGTGACTGGCTGGAAGAGACCCAGTACTTC.

This sequence joins TRBV5-1 and TRBJ1-5, with D possibly matching TRBD1 (5 bases). Per germline, CDR1 SGHRS and CDR2 YFSETQ. The CDR3 sequence is 16 residues long. The V and J ends lost 0 bases and 0 bases respectively, with 10 bases between them. The CDR3 region is CASSLEGRDSNQPQHF. As DNA, the CDR3 is TGCGCCAGCAGCTTGGAGGGCAGGGATAGCAATCAGCCCCAGCATTTT.

J is TRBJ2-1 and V is TRBV28; D tentatively reads TRBD1 or TRBD2 (5 bases each). CDR1 and CDR2 from the germline V gene are MDHEN and SYDVKM. The CDR3 is made up of 16 amino acids. Trimming stripped 7 bases from V and 6 bases from J, with 22 bases between. The CDR3 bases are TGTGCCAGCACTTCCTTTGACACGGGGCGGGCCAATGAGCAGTTCTTC. Translated, it gives CASTSFDTGRANEQFF.